The 5 T cell receptor beta chains presented below share a single source sample, sequenced in a study of cytomegalovirus exposure and HLA in healthy donors. Sequencing used immunoSEQ multiplex PCR; TCRdb keeps in-frame clones, though not all of them. The table includes about 130,000 clones, approximately 82% detected once. The sequencing input was PBMCs. The receptor set was obtained from a man aged 25 to 40 in good health and CMV-seropositive.

In DNA, the CDR3 is TGTGCCAGCAGCTTAGATTCAGGGCTCGAGAAACTGTTTTTT. Its protein product is CASSLDSGLEKLFF. This chain uses TRBV7-8 with TRBJ1-4, with D perhaps matching TRBD1 (5 bases). The CDR3 length is 14 residues. Trimming cost V 1 base and J 11 bases, with 14 bases left between them. Germline V gene sequence: CDR1 SGHVS, CDR2 FQNEAQ.

The rearrangement joins TRBV11-2 to TRBJ1-5; the D is unclear. CDR3 length: 14 amino acids. V was trimmed by 1 base and J by 4 bases, leaving 8 bases between them. Germline CDR1 and CDR2: SGHAT and FQNNGV. The CDR3 sequence is CASSLVSGNQPQHF. For the CDR3, the DNA is TGTGCCAGCAGCTTAGTTTCGGGAAATCAGCCCCAGCATTTT.

This rearrangement joins TRBV10-2 to TRBJ1-2; D might be TRBD1 (5 bases). Trimming stripped 0 bases from V and 4 bases from J, with 9 bases between. The CDR3 covers 14 residues. The V gene's germline CDR1 is WSHSY and CDR2 SAAADI. The CDR3 DNA reads as TGCGCCAGCAGTGAGTCAGGGGCCGGCTATGGCTACACCTTC. Protein sequence: CASSESGAGYGYTF.

This clone was seen a single time. CDR3 in amino acids: CASSPGWASGRADTQYF. The CDR3 DNA sequence: TGTGCCAGCAGCCCCGGTTGGGCTAGCGGGAGGGCAGATACGCAGTATTTT. V usage is TRBV7-6 and J usage is TRBJ2-3, with 12 positions matching TRBD2. This CDR3 region has 17 residues. Per the germline V gene, CDR1 is SGHVS and CDR2 is FNYEAQ. V was pared by 5 bases and J by 4 bases, with 10 bases of the junction left unmatched.

The V gene is TRBV28, the J gene TRBJ2-7; TRBD1 aligns across 9 bases. Losses at the gene ends were 7 bases for V and 1 base for J; bases not matched to a gene: 5. There are 14 residues in the CDR3. The germline V gene has CDR1 MDHEN and CDR2 SYDVKM. The CDR3 DNA is TGTGCCAGCACCCCGGACAGGGGATCCTACGAGCAGTACTTC. This gives the protein CASTPDRGSYEQYF. The variable domain in full, with the rest retrieved from reference TRBV28 and TRBJ2-7, is DVKVTQSSRYLVKRTGEKVFLECVQDMDHENMFWYRQDPGLGLRLIYFSYDVKMKEKGDIPEGYSVSREKKERFSLILESASTNQTSMYLCASTPDRGSYEQYFGPGTRLTVT.